The 6 T cell receptor beta chains below come from one sample, sequenced in a study of cytomegalovirus exposure and HLA in healthy donors (dated by TCRdb to about 2017). Libraries were made using the immunoSEQ multiplex PCR assay. For the multiplex PCR, a mixture combining 60 forward primers for TCR Vbeta segments and 13 reverse primers for TCR Jbeta segments was used. Drawn from immuneACCESS, this table holds only the in-frame rearrangements with V and J called that TCRdb kept. Clones are partly lost; checked studies trace under half to an unresolved V gene and leave the rest unexplained. Present in this sample are tens of thousands of clones, 66% of which were seen just once. The ten most abundant clones make up roughly 22% of the sample. Specimen: PBMCs. Every receptor here comes from a man aged 35-49 years in good health and CMV-seropositive.

V and J are TRBV9 and TRBJ1-2, with D tentatively TRBD1 (6 bases). Trimming took off 0 bases at V and 8 bases at J, with 11 bases between the two ends. The CDR3 runs 13 residues. Germline V gene sequence: CDR1 SGDLS, CDR2 YYNGEE. This CDR3 is CASSVEQGKGYTF. The CDR3 DNA reads as TGTGCCAGCAGCGTAGAACAGGGTAAAGGCTACACCTTC. Supplemented by reference TRBV9 and TRBJ1-2, the full variable domain reads DSGVTQTPKHLITATGQRVTLRCSPRSGDLSVYWYQQSLDQGLQFLIQYYNGEERAKGNILERFSAQQFPDLHSELNLSSLELGDSALYFCASSVEQGKGYTFGSGTRLTVV.

The DNA for the CDR3 is TGTGCCAGCAGTGACTCTCCCGGGACAGCAGGTCGCTACACCTTC. It encodes CASSDSPGTAGRYTF. The chain is built from TRBV6-4 and TRBJ1-2, with TRBD1 matching over 7 bases. CDR3 size: 15 residues. Unmatched junction bases numbered 10, after V lost 0 bases and J lost 9 bases. Germline values: CDR1 MRHNA, CDR2 SNTAGT.

The V and J genes are TRBV5-1 and TRBJ2-2; 9 nucleotides align to TRBD1. This CDR3 comprises 14 residues. Germline CDR1 is SGHRS and CDR2 is YFSETQ. V was pared by 1 base and J by 9 bases, with 4 bases of the junction left unmatched. In nucleotides, the CDR3 is TGCGCCAGCAGCTTGACGGGACAGGGCTGGGAGCTGTTTTTT. Translated: CASSLTGQGWELFF.

V usage is TRBV15 and J usage is TRBJ2-7, with 7 bases identical to TRBD1. This CDR3 comprises 16 residues. Germline-derived CDR1 and CDR2 are LNHNV and YYDKDF (reference sequence). J gave up 0 bases and V 1 base, and 6 bases lay outside the gene matches. The CDR3 is CATSRALWDSSYEQYF. CDR3 DNA sequence: TGTGCCACCAGCAGAGCTCTTTGGGACAGCTCCTACGAGCAGTACTTC.

This chain links TRBV2 with TRBJ1-5; 11 positions match TRBD1. The CDR3 spans 17 residues. The V and J ends lost 8 bases and 2 bases, in that order; junction bases with no gene match: 11. Germline CDR1 is SNHLY and CDR2 is FYNNEI. The CDR3 loop is CASAGTGGQGGNQPQHF. The CDR3 DNA is TGTGCCAGCGCCGGGACAGGGGGGCAGGGGGGCAATCAGCCCCAGCATTTT.

The rearrangement uses TRBV7-3 and TRBJ1-6; possibly TRBD1 for D (5 bases). The V and J ends lost 3 bases and 7 bases respectively, with 10 bases between them. Germline CDR1 and CDR2: SGHTA and FQGTGA. The CDR3 has 14 residues. The CDR3 DNA is TGTGCCAGCAGCTTTGACAGAGTAAATTCACCCCTCCACTTT. It yields the protein CASSFDRVNSPLHF.